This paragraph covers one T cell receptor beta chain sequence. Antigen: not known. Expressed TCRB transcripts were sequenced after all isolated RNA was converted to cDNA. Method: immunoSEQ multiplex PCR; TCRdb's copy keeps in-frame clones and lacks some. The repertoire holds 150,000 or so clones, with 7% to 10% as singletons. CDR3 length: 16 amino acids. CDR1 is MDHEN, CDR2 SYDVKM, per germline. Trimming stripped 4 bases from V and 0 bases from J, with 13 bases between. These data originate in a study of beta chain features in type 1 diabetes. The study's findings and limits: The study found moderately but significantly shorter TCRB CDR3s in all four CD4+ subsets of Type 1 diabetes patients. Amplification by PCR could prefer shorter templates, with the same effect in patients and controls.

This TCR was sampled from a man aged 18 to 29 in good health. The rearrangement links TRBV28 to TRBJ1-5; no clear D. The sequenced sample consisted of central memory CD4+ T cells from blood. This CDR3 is CASSSPGSISNQPQHF. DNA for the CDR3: TGTGCCAGCAGTTCCCCGGGGTCGATTAGCAATCAGCCCCAGCATTTT.